Listed here are 13 T cell receptor beta chains from one sample, sequenced in a study of blood T cells in healthy people across ages. Together with a sample-barcoded 5' primer, a J-beta primer mix was included in a second PCR lasting roughly 6 to 12 cycles. TCRdb ran MiXCR on the 5' RACE reads and lists one entry per CDR3 protein. The table shows fewer than 1,000,000 distinct CDR3 sequences, with 40% to 50% occurring only once. Sequenced sample: blood. These receptors were collected from a man in his fifties or sixties in good health.

Worth noting for this clonotype: At one of its ends the junction is not consistent with the germline gene, which may arise from a read error. The gene calls are TRBV5-1 and TRBJ2-5; D remains ambiguous. From germline, CDR1 is SGHRS and CDR2 YFSETQ. The CDR3 sequence is 11 residues long. CDR3 sequence: CTSSSQETQYF. The DNA for the CDR3 is TGCACCAGCAGCTCCCAAGAGACCCAGTACTTC.

This clonotype showed up just a few times. The chain uses TRBV6-2 or TRBV6-3 and TRBJ1-5; no reliable D call. The V and J ends lost 6 bases and 9 bases respectively, with 12 bases between them. CDR1 and CDR2 (germline): MNHEY, SVGEGT. The CDR3 spans 12 residues. The CDR3 sequence: CASSLNRTPQHF. DNA for the CDR3: TGTGCCAGCAGCCTAAACCGGACGCCCCAGCATTTT.

V usage is TRBV11-3 and J usage is TRBJ2-1; D may be TRBD1 (5 bases). The CDR3 contains 15 residues. Trimming removed 8 bases from V and 0 bases from J, with 14 bases in between. CDR1 is SGHNT, CDR2 YENEEA, per germline. The CDR3 DNA sequence: TGTGCCAGCCGTGCTCAGGGTAGCTCCTACAATGAGCAGTTCTTC. It encodes CASRAQGSSYNEQFF.

This clonotype was seen more than once but under ten times. V gene TRBV5-1 combines with J gene TRBJ1-2, with no clear D. Trimming took off 0 bases at V and 8 bases at J, with 17 bases between the two ends. This CDR3 is 15 amino acids long. Looked up from germline, CDR1 is SGHRS and CDR2 is YFSETQ. The chain's CDR3 is CASSLDRGQTFGYTF. Here the CDR3 DNA reads TGCGCCAGCAGCTTGGACCGTGGGCAAACCTTCGGCTACACCTTC.

The chain links TRBV7-2 to TRBJ1-2, with 7 bases identical to TRBD1. CDR1 SGHTA and CDR2 FQGNSA come from the germline V gene. The CDR3 spans 19 residues. With 3 bases clipped from V and 6 bases from J, the junction kept 22 bases outside the gene matches. The CDR3 is CASSFLTGTARMSPHGYTF. The CDR3 DNA follows: TGTGCCAGCAGCTTTCTGACCGGGACAGCCAGAATGAGTCCTCATGGCTACACCTTC.

This chain joins TRBV6-6 and TRBJ2-7; D could derive from TRBD1 or TRBD2 (5 bases each). Germline V gene lookup returns CDR1 MNHNY and CDR2 SVGAGI (reference sequence). The CDR3 length is 14 residues. V shed 0 bases and J shed 3 bases, with 9 bases lying between them. This CDR3 is CASSYSRDLYEQYF. CDR3 DNA sequence: TGTGCCAGCAGTTACTCCCGGGACCTCTACGAGCAGTACTTC.

The chain uses TRBV6-2 or TRBV6-3 and TRBJ1-1, with D possibly being TRBD1 (6 bases). CDR3 size: 13 residues. V was shortened by 4 bases and J by 5 bases, with 11 bases between the two germline ends. The germline V gene has CDR1 MNHEY and CDR2 SVGEGT. CDR3 DNA: TGTGCCAGCAGTTGGGGGGCTGGTACTGAAGCTTTCTTT. Protein product: CASSWGAGTEAFF.

This clonotype was found many times. J is TRBJ2-1 and V is TRBV29-1; D is undetermined. Germline V CDR1 and CDR2: SQVTM, ANQGSEA. V lost 7 bases to trimming and J lost 0 bases, with 4 bases between them. There are 11 residues in the CDR3. The CDR3, as DNA: TGCAGCGCTACCTCCTACAATGAGCAGTTCTTC. Protein product: CSATSYNEQFF.

Ten or more counts support this clonotype. V and J are TRBV12-3 or TRBV12-4 and TRBJ2-5; D is uncertain. V lost 4 bases, J lost 0 bases, and 3 bases lay in between. The CDR3 has 12 amino acids. As DNA, the CDR3 is TGTGCCAGCAGTTACGACCAAGAGACCCAGTACTTC. This gives the protein CASSYDQETQYF.

Worth noting for this clonotype: At one boundary the junction diverges from the germline segment, which might be a read error. The chain couples TRBV2 to TRBJ2-7; D is unresolved. There are 14 residues in the CDR3. Germline-derived CDR1 and CDR2 are SNHLY and FYNNEI. The DNA of the CDR3 is TGTGCCAGCAGTGACCCTCCGCCTACCTACGATCAGTACTTC. Its protein product is CASSDPPPTYDQYF. The full variable domain, in which reference TRBV2 and TRBJ2-7 provide the parts outside the CDR3, is EPEVTQTPSHQVTQMGQEVILRCVPISNHLYFYWYRQILGQKVEFLVSFYNNEISEKSEIFDDQFSVERPDGSNFTLKIRSTKLEDSAMYFCASSDPPPTYDQYFGPGTRLTVT.

This CDR3 reads CASSSTSGGVSYNEQFF. The CDR3 DNA reads as TGTGCCAGCAGTTCGACTAGCGGGGGGGTCTCCTACAATGAGCAGTTCTTC. The chain has TRBV7-2 and TRBJ2-1, with 14 bases matching TRBD2. Trimming removed 6 bases from V and 0 bases from J; junction bases left unmatched: 4. The germline gives CDR1 SGHTA, CDR2 FQGNSA. The CDR3 has 17 amino acids.

Ten or more counts support this clonotype. The chain recombines TRBV27 with TRBJ2-7; D call uncertain. V was trimmed by 2 bases and J by 4 bases, leaving 9 bases between them. This CDR3 spans 13 amino acids. The germline V gene encodes CDR1 MNHEY and CDR2 SMNVEV (reference sequence). The CDR3 here is CASSLDLRYEQYF. In DNA, the CDR3 is TGTGCCAGCAGTTTAGATTTAAGATACGAGCAGTACTTC.

The chain carries TRBV7-6 and TRBJ2-5; TRBD1 is a possible D gene (6 bases). The CDR3 is 14 residues long. Germline loops: CDR1 SGHVS, CDR2 FNYEAQ. V lost 5 bases and J 1 base, leaving 11 bases between the germline ends. The CDR3 DNA reads TGTGCCAGCAGCCCCCACAGGGCCCAAGAGACCCAGTACTTC. Amino acid sequence: CASSPHRAQETQYF.